Listed here are 5 T cell receptor beta chains from one sample, sequenced in a study of blood T cell repertoires in COVID-19. Profiled with immunoSEQ multiplex PCR; TCRdb holds only in-frame clones, not every one. The sample has 130,000 to 150,000 clones; about four fifths are singletons. The source material was peripheral blood. The receptors were sampled from a human donor with acute or convalescent COVID-19. The donor label of this sample is uncertain.

The chain employs TRBV7-6 and TRBJ1-1; TRBD1 is a possible D gene (6 bases). V dropped 5 bases and J dropped 4 bases, with 23 bases sitting between them. CDR3 length: 17 residues. CDR1 and CDR2 from the germline V gene are SGHVS and FNYEAQ. The CDR3 is CASSLVPGQDSITEAFF. The DNA of the CDR3 is TGTGCCAGCAGCCTAGTCCCGGGACAAGATTCGATCACTGAAGCTTTCTTT.

The DNA for the CDR3 is TGTGCCAGCAGCCAGGACAGGCGCTCTGGAAACACCATATATTTT. Translating gives CASSQDRRSGNTIYF. This chain links TRBV2 with TRBJ1-3; TRBD1 matches 7 bases. The V gene's germline CDR1 is SNHLY and CDR2 FYNNEI. This CDR3 contains 15 residues. Trimming took 6 bases from V and 0 from J; bases not matched to a gene: 5.

A word on this clone: The sample has other DNA sequences that encode this CDR3 too. V is TRBV7-3 and J is TRBJ1-1; 7 bases map to TRBD1. CDR3 length: 13 residues. Looked up from germline, CDR1 is SGHTA and CDR2 is FQGTGA. V shed 5 bases, J shed 2 bases, and the junction held 2 bases outside the gene matches. This chain's CDR3 is CASSRQGNTEAFF. CDR3 sequence (DNA): TGTGCCAGCAGCCGACAGGGAAACACTGAAGCTTTCTTT.

The chain uses TRBV27 and TRBJ1-1, with D hard to call. With 6 bases removed from V and 1 base from J, the gap between germline ends came to 9 bases. CDR3 length: 13 residues. CDR1 is MNHEY and CDR2 is SMNVEV in the germline V gene (reference sequence). In DNA form, the CDR3 reads TGTGCCAGCAGACGTGCAGAGAACACTGAAGCTTTCTTT. Translating it yields CASRRAENTEAFF.

V is TRBV11-2 and J is TRBJ2-4; 9 positions match TRBD1. From germline, CDR1 is SGHAT and CDR2 FQNNGV. With 4 bases clipped from V and 5 bases from J, the junction kept 12 bases outside the gene matches. The CDR3 covers 17 residues. The CDR3 DNA is TGTGCCAGCAGCTCCGGAGGACAGGGGAAGTTCCAAAACATTCAGTACTTC. The encoded protein is CASSSGGQGKFQNIQYF.